The 7 T cell receptor beta chains below all came from one sample that was sequenced in a study of blood T cells in healthy people across ages. Alongside a J-beta primer mix, a sample-barcoded 5' primer served in a second PCR lasting roughly 7 to 11 cycles. From the 5' RACE reads, TCRdb called clonotypes with MiXCR, one entry per CDR3 protein. The sample has about 580,000 distinct CDR3 sequences; 40% to 50% are singletons. Sample: blood. All receptors come from a man aged 80 or over in good health.

J is TRBJ2-3 and V is TRBV5-6; 10 bases match TRBD1. Trimming removed 0 bases from V and 5 bases from J; junction bases left unmatched: 9. Germline lookup yields CDR1 SGHDT and CDR2 YYEEEE. This CDR3 region has 17 residues. The CDR3 region has the DNA TGTGCCAGCAGCTTGGCGACAGGGGGCTATCGTAGAGATACGCAGTATTTT. It yields the protein CASSLATGGYRRDTQYF.

J is TRBJ2-7 and V is TRBV29-1; D not certain. Germline lookup yields CDR1 SQVTM and CDR2 ANQGSEA. The CDR3 has 14 amino acids. Trimming removed 4 bases from V and 4 bases from J, with 17 bases in between. The CDR3 is CSVVGYGGVYEQYF. The CDR3 DNA is TGCAGCGTTGTTGGGTATGGTGGAGTGTACGAGCAGTACTTC.

This clonotype showed up many times. Here the CDR3 DNA reads TGTGCCAGCTCCAGGGGCACTTCGCTTGAGACCCAGTACTTC. It encodes CASSRGTSLETQYF. The chain carries TRBV6-5 and TRBJ2-5, with a tentative D call TRBD1 (6 bases). This CDR3 has 14 residues. Trimming left V 8 bases short and J 5 bases short, with 18 bases between. Germline CDR1 is MNHEY and CDR2 is SVGAGI.

Points on this clonotype: A much larger clonotype is one base distant, so this may be a read error. The rearrangement uses TRBV7-9 and TRBJ2-3, with D possibly TRBD1 on 5 matching bases. This CDR3 spans 16 amino acids. In germline, CDR1 is SEHNR, CDR2 FQNEAQ (reference sequence). CDR3: CGSSLASRGGTDTQYF. The CDR3, as DNA: TGTGGCAGCAGCTTAGCCTCAAGGGGTGGGACAGATACGCAGTATTTT.

This clonotype was detected a few times. A much larger clone differs from this one at a single base, so this may be a read error. The chain has TRBV10-3 and TRBJ2-7; 7 nucleotides line up with TRBD2. The CDR3 extends over 18 amino acids. J gave up 7 bases and V 3 bases, and 21 bases lay outside the gene matches. The germline CDR1 and CDR2 sequences are ENHRY and SYGVKD. The CDR3 spells CAISETSLAGVSYNEQYF. The CDR3 DNA reads as TGTGCCATCAGTGAAACCAGTTTGGCGGGAGTTTCCTACAATGAGCAGTACTTC.

To note about this clonotype: Possible read error: a much larger clone is one base away. V usage is TRBV6-6 and J usage is TRBJ2-5; 7 nucleotides align to TRBD2. Germline values: CDR1 MNHNY, CDR2 SVGAGI (reference sequence). The junction had 20 bases not matched to a gene; V was cut back by 2 bases and J by 11 bases. This CDR3 comprises 17 residues. Here the CDR3 DNA reads TGTGCCAGCAGTTACGGACTAGAAAGGGGATTATCGGGTGAGCAGTACTTC. It specifies CASSYGLERGLSGEQYF.

The chain is built from TRBV2 and TRBJ2-3; 9 positions agree with TRBD1. From germline, CDR1 is SNHLY and CDR2 FYNNEI. This CDR3 has 14 residues. Trimming cost V 7 bases and J 3 bases; bases outside gene matches: 5. Written as DNA, the CDR3 is TGTGCCAGCACCAACAGGGGGCGAACAGATACGCAGTATTTT. It codes for CASTNRGRTDTQYF. Looking up the rest from reference TRBV2 and TRBJ2-3 gives the full variable domain: EPEVTQTPSHQVTQMGQEVILRCVPISNHLYFYWYRQILGQKVEFLVSFYNNEISEKSEIFDDQFSVERPDGSNFTLKIRSTKLEDSAMYFCASTNRGRTDTQYFGPGTRLTVL.